This T cell receptor (beta chain) appears in the sequencing data of a study of PD-L1 blockade in urothelial cancer. Here immunoSEQ multiplex PCR was the method, and the copy in TCRdb shows in-frame clones only, minus some. The data contain some 50,000 clones, about 85% of them singletons. Time point specified: peripheral blood 6 weeks after treatment start. The receptor comes from a man aged 50 or older with urothelial cancer. The sample was PBMCs, taken around atezolizumab (anti-PD-L1) treatment.

This chain's CDR3 is CAISESRQGGNTEAFF. The CDR3 nucleotides read TGTGCCATCAGTGAGTCGAGGCAGGGGGGGAACACTGAAGCTTTCTTT. The chain has TRBV10-3 and TRBJ1-1; 7 bases match TRBD1. After removal of 0 bases from V and 1 base from J, the junction contained 5 bases not matched to a gene. CDR3 length: 16 residues. Germline V gives CDR1 ENHRY, CDR2 SYGVKD.